The 26 T cell receptor beta chains in this list originate from one sample, sequenced in a study of shared clonotypes between healthy human individuals. Using immunoSEQ multiplex PCR, the repertoire was profiled, and TCRdb retains in-frame clones only, with some absent. Of about 980,000 clones in the sample, roughly 72% were seen once. Specimen: memory CD4+ T cells sorted from blood. As to subset: CD45RA-negative fraction. The source of these receptors is a man younger than 35 in good health.

The chain has TRBV2 and TRBJ2-5, with TRBD2 matching over 13 bases. CDR3 length: 14 residues. J was trimmed by 2 bases and V by 7 bases; bases with no gene match: 1. Germline assignment: CDR1 SNHLY and CDR2 FYNNEI. The CDR3 bases are TGTGCCAGCAAGGGACTAGCGGGACAAGAGACCCAGTACTTC. This sequence encodes CASKGLAGQETQYF. Based on the CDR3 plus reference TRBV2 and TRBJ2-5, the full variable domain is EPEVTQTPSHQVTQMGQEVILRCVPISNHLYFYWYRQILGQKVEFLVSFYNNEISEKSEIFDDQFSVERPDGSNFTLKIRSTKLEDSAMYFCASKGLAGQETQYFGPGTRLLVL.

This rearrangement joins TRBV6-4 to TRBJ1-6; D uncertain. The CDR3 spans 14 residues. V lost 6 bases, J lost 3 bases, and 9 bases lay in between. Germline CDR1 MRHNA, CDR2 SNTAGT. CDR3 coding DNA: TGTGCCAGCAGGGAAACCAACTATAATTCACCCCTCCACTTT. It specifies CASRETNYNSPLHF.

This chain connects TRBV30 to TRBJ1-1; tentatively, D is TRBD1 (5 bases). Germline-derived CDR1 and CDR2 are GTSNPN and SVGIG (reference sequence). This CDR3 has 14 amino acids. V was clipped by 4 bases and J by 1 base, with 13 bases between them. Here the CDR3 reads CAWNPRRGNTEAFF. The DNA of the CDR3 is TGTGCCTGGAACCCTCGGAGGGGGAACACTGAAGCTTTCTTT.

The V and J genes are TRBV5-1 and TRBJ1-5; D not certain. Germline values: CDR1 SGHRS, CDR2 YFSETQ. Trimming took 1 base from V and 4 from J, leaving 12 bases between them. CDR3 length equals 15 residues. CDR3 in DNA: TGCGCCAGCAGCTTGTCCCCCGGCAGTAATCAGCCCCAGCATTTT. This translates into CASSLSPGSNQPQHF.

The DNA of the CDR3 is TGTGCCAGTAGTATAGCTCGGACAGGGGCGTACGAGCAGTACTTC. It codes for CASSIARTGAYEQYF. This chain uses TRBV19 with TRBJ2-7, with 9 bases matching TRBD1. The ends lost 1 base at V and 4 bases at J; junction bases unmatched: 5. CDR1 LNHDA and CDR2 SQIVND come from the germline V gene (reference sequence). The CDR3 consists of 15 residues.

About this clone itself: The same CDR3 is also encoded by other DNA sequences in this sample. V gene TRBV7-9 combines with J gene TRBJ1-2; weak D call: TRBD1 (5 bases). The length of the CDR3 is 13 residues. Trimming took 1 base from V and 3 from J, leaving 6 bases between them. CDR1 and CDR2 (germline): SEHNR, FQNEAQ (reference sequence). CDR3 nucleotide sequence: TGTGCCAGCAGCTTAGAGGGGTACTATGGCTACACCTTC. This sequence encodes CASSLEGYYGYTF.

The gene calls are TRBV7-2 and TRBJ2-5, with D possibly being TRBD1 (5 bases). The CDR3 has 15 amino acids. Germline assignment: CDR1 SGHTA and CDR2 FQGNSA. Between the trimmed V and J ends, which lost 5 bases and 0 bases, there was a span of 13 bases. The CDR3 is CASSRWGENQETQYF. CDR3 coding DNA: TGTGCCAGCAGCCGATGGGGCGAGAACCAAGAGACCCAGTACTTC.

This clone came up many times. The chain carries TRBV27 and TRBJ2-3; D could derive from TRBD1 or TRBD2 (6 bases each). The V gene's germline CDR1 is MNHEY and CDR2 SMNVEV (reference sequence). Trimming removed 2 bases from V and 8 bases from J, with 20 bases in between. The CDR3 is made up of 16 amino acids. CDR3 sequence reads: CASSLTARGVWGTQYF. The CDR3 DNA follows: TGTGCCAGCAGTTTAACGGCTAGGGGGGTTTGGGGTACGCAGTATTTT.

In DNA form, the CDR3 reads TGTGCCTGGAGTGCGTCCGCAGCTTATGGTGAAGCTTTCTTT. Amino acid sequence: CAWSASAAYGEAFF. The rearrangement uses TRBV30 and TRBJ1-1; D is ambiguous. With 1 base removed from V and 7 bases from J, the gap between germline ends came to 16 bases. Per germline, CDR1 GTSNPN and CDR2 SVGIG (reference sequence). The CDR3 contains 14 residues.

V is TRBV19 and J is TRBJ1-5; D perhaps matches TRBD1 (6 bases). V lost 6 bases to trimming and J lost 4 bases, with 10 bases between them. The CDR3 contains 13 residues. The V gene's germline CDR1 is LNHDA and CDR2 SQIVND (reference sequence). CDR3 region: CASRDTGNQPQHF. DNA for the CDR3: TGTGCCAGTAGGGACACAGGGAATCAGCCCCAGCATTTT.

V gene TRBV11-2 combines with J gene TRBJ2-7; D is unresolved. Germline CDR1 reads SGHAT; CDR2 reads FQNNGV. The CDR3 has 13 residues. The V end was cut by 1 base, the J end by 2 bases, with 6 bases between. CDR3 loop: CASSLVPTYEQYF. CDR3 nucleotide sequence: TGTGCCAGCAGCTTAGTTCCCACCTACGAGCAGTACTTC.

This chain joins TRBV5-1 and TRBJ2-7; D is ambiguous. Germline-derived CDR1 and CDR2 are SGHRS and YFSETQ. Trimming cost V 2 bases and J 0 bases, with 15 bases left between them. The CDR3 spans 16 residues. CDR3: CASSFGSAKNSYEQYF. As DNA, the CDR3 is TGCGCCAGCAGCTTTGGTTCAGCCAAAAACTCCTACGAGCAGTACTTC.

A few counts support this clone. The CDR3 is CASSSGRVNTEAFF. The CDR3, as DNA: TGTGCCAGCAGCAGTGGACGGGTGAACACTGAAGCTTTCTTT. The chain couples TRBV21-1 to TRBJ1-1. TRBV21-1 is labeled a pseudogene. This CDR3 has 14 amino acids.

The rearrangement links TRBV5-8 to TRBJ2-1; D is unresolved. There are 16 residues in the CDR3. The V and J ends lost 2 bases and 3 bases respectively, with 15 bases between them. Looked up from germline, CDR1 is SGHTS and CDR2 is YDEGEE. The CDR3 DNA reads TGTGCCAGCAGCTTCCCTATGAAGGCCCTCTACAATGAGCAGTTCTTC. This gives the protein CASSFPMKALYNEQFF.

The chain recombines TRBV23-1 with TRBJ2-7, with TRBD2 matching 7 bases. TRBV23-1 falls under the ORF class, with uncertain function. The length of the CDR3 is 16 residues. V was pared by 3 bases and J by 0 bases, with 8 bases of the junction left unmatched. DNA for the CDR3: TGCGCCAGCAGTCACTCGCCCCGCGGGAGCTCCTACGAGCAGTACTTC. This gives the protein CASSHSPRGSSYEQYF.

This clone is a singleton in its sample. The chain carries TRBV30 and TRBJ2-1; 8 bases are shared with TRBD1. V trimming: 0 bases; J trimming: 3 bases; junction bases outside the gene matches: 7. CDR1 and CDR2 (germline): GTSNPN, SVGIG (reference sequence). The CDR3 extends over 16 amino acids. The CDR3: CAWSVGGTGNYNEQFF. In nucleotides, the CDR3 is TGTGCCTGGAGTGTAGGGGGGACAGGAAACTACAATGAGCAGTTCTTC.

This chain uses TRBV6-1 with TRBJ1-5; D not resolved. CDR1 MNHNS and CDR2 SASEGT come from the germline V gene. V dropped 7 bases and J dropped 0 bases, with 13 bases sitting between them. The length of the CDR3 is 15 residues. Written as DNA, the CDR3 is TGTGCCAGCAAACCCTCCGGGGATAGCAATCAGCCCCAGCATTTT. It codes for CASKPSGDSNQPQHF.

V usage is TRBV6-5 and J usage is TRBJ1-1, with D perhaps TRBD1 (5 bases). Looked up from germline, CDR1 is MNHEY and CDR2 is SVGAGI. The CDR3 consists of 12 residues. Trimming stripped 4 bases from V and 8 bases from J, with 11 bases between. The CDR3 nucleotides read TGTGCCAGCAGTTCCTACAGGAGAGAAGCTTTCTTT. Encoded protein: CASSSYRREAFF.

Many counts were recorded for this clone. V is TRBV10-3 and J is TRBJ1-2; possible D gene TRBD1, 5 bases. Germline-derived CDR1 and CDR2 are ENHRY and SYGVKD. This CDR3 has 12 residues. V was clipped by 3 bases and J by 6 bases, with 8 bases between them. The CDR3: CAISDTGNGYTF. DNA for the CDR3: TGTGCCATCAGTGACACAGGAAATGGCTACACCTTC.

The rearrangement joins TRBV28 to TRBJ2-4; 7 positions match TRBD1. Germline V lookup: CDR1 MDHEN, CDR2 SYDVKM. The CDR3 runs 16 residues. The V segment lost 6 bases and the J segment 8 bases; nucleotides outside the gene matches: 16. The CDR3 here is CASSSYPTGTNDIQYF. The CDR3 DNA follows: TGTGCCAGCAGCTCGTACCCGACAGGGACGAACGACATTCAGTACTTC.

V is TRBV5-8 and J is TRBJ2-3, with D uncertain. The V gene's germline CDR1 is SGHTS and CDR2 YDEGEE. The CDR3 covers 11 residues. The V end lost 4 bases, the J end lost 5 bases, and 5 bases lay between the germline ends. CDR3: CASSPKDTQYF. CDR3 DNA: TGTGCCAGCAGCCCTAAAGATACGCAGTATTTT.

This chain connects TRBV27 to TRBJ1-1, with 11 bases fitting TRBD1. Looked up from germline, CDR1 is MNHEY and CDR2 is SMNVEV (reference sequence). The V and J ends lost 9 bases and 6 bases, in that order; junction bases with no gene match: 6. This CDR3 is 13 amino acids long. The CDR3 spells CASWDRGTPEAFF. CDR3 sequence (DNA): TGTGCCAGTTGGGACAGGGGGACTCCTGAAGCTTTCTTT.

This clone was counted between two and nine times. V usage is TRBV7-2 and J usage is TRBJ1-6; no reliable D call. V lost 5 bases to trimming and J lost 3 bases, with 14 bases between them. CDR3 length: 16 amino acids. Germline CDR1 and CDR2: SGHTA and FQGNSA. The CDR3 nucleotides are TGTGCCAGCAGCCCCCGACCGGGTCTCTATAATTCACCCCTCCACTTT. This sequence encodes CASSPRPGLYNSPLHF.

The chain joins TRBV2 to TRBJ1-6, with D possibly matching TRBD1 (6 bases). The germline V gene encodes CDR1 SNHLY and CDR2 FYNNEI. This CDR3 is built from 16 residues. V lost 8 bases and J lost 5, with 19 bases in between. CDR3 sequence (DNA): TGTGCCAGCGTGGGGGAGGGGGGGCAGGATAATTCACCCCTCCACTTT. This sequence encodes CASVGEGGQDNSPLHF.

The chain carries TRBV27 and TRBJ2-3; the D gene is possibly TRBD1 (5 bases). Germline CDR1 MNHEY, CDR2 SMNVEV (reference sequence). The V end lost 0 bases, the J end lost 0 bases, and 7 bases lay between the germline ends. This CDR3 spans 15 amino acids. The CDR3 DNA reads TGTGCCAGCAGTTTATCCAGGGTTAGCACAGATACGCAGTATTTT. This translates into CASSLSRVSTDTQYF.

The chain links TRBV4-1 to TRBJ1-1; no clear D gene. CDR3 size: 14 residues. The V gene's germline CDR1 is MGHRA and CDR2 YSYEKL. Trimming pared 1 base from V and 2 bases from J, leaving 8 bases between. This CDR3 is CASSQGMKNTEAFF. The CDR3 nucleotides read TGCGCCAGCAGCCAAGGGATGAAAAACACTGAAGCTTTCTTT.